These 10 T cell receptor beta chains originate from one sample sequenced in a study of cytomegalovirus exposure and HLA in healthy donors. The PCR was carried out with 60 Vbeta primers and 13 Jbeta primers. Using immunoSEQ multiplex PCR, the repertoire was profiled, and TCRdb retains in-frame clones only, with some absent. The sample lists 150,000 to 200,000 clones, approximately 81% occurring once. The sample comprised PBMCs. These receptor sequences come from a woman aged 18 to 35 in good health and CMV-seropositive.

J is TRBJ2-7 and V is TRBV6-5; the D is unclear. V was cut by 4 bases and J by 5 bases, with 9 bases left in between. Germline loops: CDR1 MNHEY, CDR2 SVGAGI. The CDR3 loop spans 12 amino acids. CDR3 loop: CASSSNNHEQYF. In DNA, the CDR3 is TGTGCCAGCAGTTCTAATAACCACGAGCAGTACTTC.

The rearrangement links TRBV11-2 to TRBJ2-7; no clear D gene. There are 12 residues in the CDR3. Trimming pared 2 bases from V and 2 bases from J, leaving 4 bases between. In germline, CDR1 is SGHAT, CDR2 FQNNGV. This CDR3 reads CASSLHTYEQYF. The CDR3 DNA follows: TGTGCCAGCAGCTTACACACCTACGAGCAGTACTTC.

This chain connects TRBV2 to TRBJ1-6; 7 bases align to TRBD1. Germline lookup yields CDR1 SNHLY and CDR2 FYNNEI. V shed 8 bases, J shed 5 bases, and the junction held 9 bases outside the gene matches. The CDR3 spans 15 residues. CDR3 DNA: TGTGCCAGCCAGGACAACGGACAGGATAATTCACCCCTCCACTTT. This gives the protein CASQDNGQDNSPLHF.

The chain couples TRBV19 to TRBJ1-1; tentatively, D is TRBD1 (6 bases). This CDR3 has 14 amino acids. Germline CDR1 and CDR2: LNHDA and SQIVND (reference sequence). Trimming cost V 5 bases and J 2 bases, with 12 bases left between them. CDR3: CASSSQGLNTEAFF. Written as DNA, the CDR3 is TGTGCCAGTAGTTCACAGGGTTTAAACACTGAAGCTTTCTTT.

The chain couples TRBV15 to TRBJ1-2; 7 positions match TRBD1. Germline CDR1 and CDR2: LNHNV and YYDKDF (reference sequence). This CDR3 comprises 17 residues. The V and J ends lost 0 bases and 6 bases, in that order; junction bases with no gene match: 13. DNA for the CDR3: TGTGCCACCAGCAGAGATCGCGAGGACAGGCGGGTTGATGGCTACACCTTC. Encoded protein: CATSRDREDRRVDGYTF. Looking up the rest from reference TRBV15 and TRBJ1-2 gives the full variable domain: DAMVIQNPRYQVTQFGKPVTLSCSQTLNHNVMYWYQQKSSQAPKLLFHYYDKDFNNEADTPDNFQSRRPNTSFCFLDIRSPGLGDTAMYLCATSRDREDRRVDGYTFGSGTRLTVV.

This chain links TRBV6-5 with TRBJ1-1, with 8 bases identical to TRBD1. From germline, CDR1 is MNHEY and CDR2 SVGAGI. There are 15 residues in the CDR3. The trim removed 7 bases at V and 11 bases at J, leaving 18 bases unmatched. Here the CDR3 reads CASTRRQGREGHAFF. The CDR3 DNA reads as TGTGCCAGCACTCGGAGACAGGGGCGGGAGGGGCATGCTTTCTTT.

Here the CDR3 reads CASSFPAGSDEQYF. CDR3 nucleotide sequence: TGTGCCAGCAGCTTTCCGGCGGGTAGCGACGAGCAGTACTTC. The rearrangement joins TRBV7-9 to TRBJ2-7; the D gene is possibly TRBD2 (5 bases). This CDR3 contains 14 residues. Germline V gene sequence: CDR1 SEHNR, CDR2 FQNEAQ (reference sequence). Trimming removed 3 bases at V and 5 bases at J, with 14 bases between.

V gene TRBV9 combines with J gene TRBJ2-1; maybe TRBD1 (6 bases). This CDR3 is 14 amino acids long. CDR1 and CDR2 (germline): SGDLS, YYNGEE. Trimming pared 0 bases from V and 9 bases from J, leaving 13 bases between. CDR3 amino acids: CASSVDPLGGEQFF. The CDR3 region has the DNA TGTGCCAGCAGCGTAGACCCTCTAGGGGGTGAGCAGTTCTTC.

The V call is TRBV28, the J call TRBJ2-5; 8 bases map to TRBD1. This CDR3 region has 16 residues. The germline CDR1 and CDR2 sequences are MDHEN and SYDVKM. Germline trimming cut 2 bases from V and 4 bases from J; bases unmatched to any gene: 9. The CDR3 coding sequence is TGTGCCAGCAGTTTACACAGGGCAGGGGGCTTAGAGACCCAGTACTTC. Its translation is CASSLHRAGGLETQYF.

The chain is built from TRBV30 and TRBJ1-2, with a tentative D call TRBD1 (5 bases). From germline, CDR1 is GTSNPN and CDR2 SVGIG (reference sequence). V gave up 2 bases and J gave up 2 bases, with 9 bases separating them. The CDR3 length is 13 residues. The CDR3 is CAWSHGGNYGYTF. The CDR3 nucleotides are TGTGCCTGGAGTCACGGGGGGAACTATGGCTACACCTTC.